The source of this TCR beta chain is a study of shared clonotypes between healthy human individuals. Across the whole study: Ranging from 18 to 49 in age, donors were two women and a few men. Three plates were used per donor for CD4 naive, three for CD4 memory, two for CD8 naive and one for CD8 memory.

Source study methods: With immunoSEQ giving junction-only sequences and no quality scores, filtering differed. The protocol was immunoSEQ multiplex PCR, while the TCRdb copy is restricted to in-frame clones and leaves out a portion. Clonal size and the V and J genes are those of that table, whereas D and trimming came from the DNA. This sample has around 2,100,000 clones; about 95% occur once, and the top ten carry roughly 1%. Selected positively for CCR7 and CD45RO-negative, naive CD8 cells excluded terminally differentiated effector memory CD45RA+ cells. Within Nashville, Tennessee resided all donors, each a Caucasian adult. CDR3 length: 15 amino acids. The V gene lost 3 bases and the J gene lost 0 bases, with 9 bases spanning the gap. Germline values: CDR1 KGHSH, CDR2 LQKENI.

This receptor was taken from a man aged 18 to 30 in good health. Sequenced input: naive CD8+ T cells sorted from blood. The chain joins TRBV18 to TRBJ2-1; D is uncertain. The CDR3 protein is CASSPLTSSYNEQFF. As DNA, the CDR3 is TGTGCCAGCTCACCCCTGACGAGCTCCTACAATGAGCAGTTCTTC.